Below are 32 T cell receptor beta chains sequenced from a single sample in a study of T cells in Graves' hyperthyroidism and ophthalmopathy. RNA transcripts were the template for amplifying TCR beta CDR3 regions. HTBI primers drove first-round RT-PCR of the TCR CDR3. TCRdb fed the multiplex PCR reads into MiXCR, producing one record per CDR3 protein. This sample has more than 350,000 distinct CDR3 sequences, with about a sixth found just once. Sequenced material: blood. The receptor source for this set is a woman aged 25 to 39 with Graves' hyperthyroidism that later progressed to Graves' ophthalmopathy.

In its sample, this clonotype was seen many times. V and J are TRBV18 and TRBJ2-5, with TRBD2 identical over 7 bases. V lost 2 bases and J lost 3; bases outside the gene matches: 12. CDR1 is KGHSH and CDR2 is LQKENI in the germline V gene. This CDR3 has 17 amino acids. The CDR3 loop reads CASSPYLGGSSKETQYF. CDR3 DNA: TGTGCCAGCTCACCATATCTTGGCGGGAGCTCCAAAGAGACCCAGTACTTC.

On this clonotype: A much larger clone differs by one base, so this may be a read error. The J gene is TRBJ2-6, the V gene TRBV12-3 or TRBV12-4; the D gene is possibly TRBD1 (6 bases). V was pared by 3 bases and J by 3 bases, with 15 bases between. CDR3 length equals 17 residues. The CDR3 coding sequence is TGTGCCAGCAGTTTGTTGTTTGTGACAGGTGGGGCCAACGTCCTGACTTTC. Encoded protein: CASSLLFVTGGANVLTF.

This clonotype was recorded many times. The J gene is TRBJ2-1, the V gene TRBV6-1; 7 bases align to TRBD2. Germline V gene data show CDR1 as MNHNS and CDR2 as SASEGT. This CDR3 spans 16 amino acids. V trimming: 3 bases; J trimming: 4 bases; junction bases outside the gene matches: 9. The CDR3 DNA sequence: TGTGCCAGCAGTGAGTCGGGACTAACCTTTTACAATGAGCAGTTCTTC. The encoded protein is CASSESGLTFYNEQFF.

The CDR3: CASSQEWGLTEAFF. CDR3 in DNA: TGCGCCAGCAGCCAAGAGTGGGGTCTCACTGAAGCTTTCTTT. The rearrangement joins TRBV4-1 to TRBJ1-1, with D unresolved. V lost 0 bases to trimming and J lost 4 bases, with 9 bases between them. The germline gives CDR1 MGHRA, CDR2 YSYEKL. This CDR3 is 14 amino acids long.

This clonotype appeared many times. V usage is TRBV28 and J usage is TRBJ2-3; D unresolved. Trimming shortened V by 8 bases and J by 4 bases, and 13 bases separated the two germline ends. CDR1 is MDHEN, CDR2 SYDVKM, per germline. The CDR3 extends over 13 amino acids. The CDR3 region is CASEASTADTQYF. CDR3 bases: TGTGCCAGCGAGGCTAGTACGGCAGATACGCAGTATTTT.

Ten or more counts support this clonotype. The V and J genes are TRBV2 and TRBJ2-1, with 9 bases that match TRBD2. V was clipped by 7 bases and J by 6 bases; unmatched bases: 4. Germline CDR1 reads SNHLY; CDR2 reads FYNNEI. CDR3 length: 13 amino acids. CDR3 in DNA: TGTGCCAGCATGGCGGGGGGGACCAATGAGCAGTTCTTC. The encoded protein is CASMAGGTNEQFF. Full variable domain (missing parts from reference TRBV2 and TRBJ2-1): EPEVTQTPSHQVTQMGQEVILRCVPISNHLYFYWYRQILGQKVEFLVSFYNNEISEKSEIFDDQFSVERPDGSNFTLKIRSTKLEDSAMYFCASMAGGTNEQFFGPGTRLTVL.

Many counts were recorded for this clonotype. The chain recombines TRBV28 with TRBJ1-6; 10 nucleotides line up with TRBD1. CDR1 and CDR2 (germline): MDHEN, SYDVKM. With V trimmed by 5 bases and J by 6 bases, 7 bases remained unmatched. The CDR3 is made up of 16 amino acids. The CDR3 sequence is CASSGRQGAINSPLHF. The CDR3 DNA sequence: TGTGCCAGCAGTGGACGACAGGGGGCAATTAATTCACCCCTCCACTTT.

This clonotype was counted at least ten times. The rearrangement links TRBV29-1 to TRBJ2-7; D might be TRBD1 (5 bases). Trimming shortened V by 8 bases and J by 3 bases, and 23 bases separated the two germline ends. CDR1 and CDR2 from the germline V gene are SQVTM and ANQGSEA. CDR3 length equals 15 residues. CDR3 amino acids: CSFTPGQGSRYEQYF. The CDR3 DNA sequence: TGCAGCTTCACCCCAGGTCAGGGTTCCCGCTACGAGCAGTACTTC.

This clonotype appeared many times. The CDR3 region is CASRRTGDYEQYF. CDR3 sequence (DNA): TGTGCCAGCAGGCGGACAGGGGACTACGAGCAGTACTTC. The chain joins TRBV12-3 or TRBV12-4 to TRBJ2-7, with 9 bases lining up with TRBD1. J was trimmed by 3 bases and V by 6 bases; bases with no gene match: 3. CDR3 length equals 13 residues.

V is TRBV6-1 and J is TRBJ1-6; a possible D gene is TRBD1 (5 bases). The germline V gene encodes CDR1 MNHNS and CDR2 SASEGT. The V end lost 5 bases, the J end lost 7 bases, and 24 bases lay between the germline ends. The CDR3 extends over 18 amino acids. The CDR3 loop is CASSLGTSHVPLNSPLHF. The CDR3, as DNA: TGTGCCAGCAGTTTAGGGACTAGCCACGTACCTTTGAATTCACCCCTCCACTTT.

This clonotype was seen ten or more times. The chain uses TRBV7-8 and TRBJ2-1, with TRBD2 matching over 7 bases. There are 17 residues in the CDR3. Germline V CDR1 and CDR2: SGHVS, FQNEAQ. J gave up 0 bases and V 6 bases, and 11 bases lay outside the gene matches. In nucleotides, the CDR3 is TGTGCCAGCAGTCTAAGCAGCGGGGCCAGCTCCTACAATGAGCAGTTCTTC. As protein: CASSLSSGASSYNEQFF.

V gene TRBV29-1 combines with J gene TRBJ2-4; 7 nucleotides line up with TRBD1. The germline V gene has CDR1 SQVTM and CDR2 ANQGSEA. This CDR3 has 15 amino acids. V shed 8 bases, J shed 1 base, and the junction held 11 bases outside the gene matches. Here the CDR3 DNA reads TGCAGCCCCGACGTAACAGGGGTGGCCAAAAACATTCAGTACTTC. Its protein product is CSPDVTGVAKNIQYF. The entire variable domain, with the rest obtained from reference TRBV29-1 and TRBJ2-4, is as follows: SAVISQKPSRDICQRGTSLTIQCQVDSQVTMMFWYRQQPGQSLTLIATANQGSEATYESGFVIDKFPISRPNLTFSTLTVSNMSPEDSSIYLCSPDVTGVAKNIQYFGAGTRLSVL.

Here the CDR3 reads CAEQPGQDLTGELFF. The CDR3 bases are TGTGCCGAACAGCCGGGACAGGACCTCACCGGGGAGCTGTTTTTT. The genes are TRBV7-9 and TRBJ2-2, with 8 bases fitting TRBD1. With 11 bases clipped from V and 4 bases from J, the junction kept 12 bases outside the gene matches. The germline V gene has CDR1 SEHNR and CDR2 FQNEAQ (reference sequence). This CDR3 spans 15 amino acids.

This clonotype was recorded a few times. The V gene is TRBV5-8, the J gene TRBJ1-6; D is perhaps TRBD1 (5 bases). CDR1 and CDR2 (germline): SGHTS, YDEGEE. V lost 4 bases and J 8 bases, leaving 25 bases between the germline ends. This CDR3 has 18 amino acids. In DNA, the CDR3 is TGTGCCAGCAGCCACTATACATCTTCGGGACGTTCCTATTCACCCCTCCACTTT. Protein sequence: CASSHYTSSGRSYSPLHF.

In regard to this clonotype: A clone one base away is much larger, so this may be a read error. The rearrangement uses TRBV12-3 or TRBV12-4 and TRBJ2-1; 9 bases fit TRBD2. TRBJ2-7 matches the DNA end more closely, so the J call is doubtful. CDR3 length equals 14 residues. The chain's CDR3 is CASRVAGADNEQYF. In nucleotides, the CDR3 is TGTGCCAGCAGGGTAGCGGGAGCGGACAATGAGCAGTACTTC.

Ten or more counts support this clonotype. The chain employs TRBV11-2 and TRBJ2-3; weak D call: TRBD2 (5 bases). The CDR3 runs to 16 residues. In germline, CDR1 is SGHAT, CDR2 FQNNGV. V shed 8 bases and J shed 3 bases, with 21 bases lying between them. As DNA, the CDR3 is TGTGCCAGCGGACCCACGGGGAAGTTTATGACAGATACGCAGTATTTT. Protein: CASGPTGKFMTDTQYF.

The chain joins TRBV7-2 to TRBJ1-5; D is undetermined. This CDR3 region has 15 residues. Germline V CDR1 and CDR2: SGHTA, FQGNSA. Trimming removed 1 base from V and 6 bases from J, with 13 bases in between. DNA of the CDR3: TGTGCCAGCAGCTTAGTTTCTCCGAGTTTTCAGCCCCAGCATTTT. Its translation is CASSLVSPSFQPQHF.

The chain is built from TRBV28 and TRBJ2-7; 8 nucleotides match TRBD1. The CDR3 is made up of 14 amino acids. Germline CDR1 and CDR2: MDHEN and SYDVKM. V shed 6 bases, J shed 1 base, and the junction held 5 bases outside the gene matches. The CDR3 DNA sequence: TGTGCCAGCAGACAAGGACAGGGATCCTACGAGCAGTACTTC. Residues: CASRQGQGSYEQYF.

The J gene is TRBJ2-7, the V gene TRBV27; 11 bases map to TRBD1. From germline, CDR1 is MNHEY and CDR2 SMNVEV (reference sequence). The CDR3 has 14 residues. V gave up 5 bases and J gave up 5 bases; unmatched junction bases: 5. This CDR3 reads CASSIGQGADEQYF. The CDR3 nucleotides are TGTGCCAGCAGTATCGGACAGGGGGCAGACGAGCAGTACTTC.

This clonotype was observed at least ten times. The rearrangement joins TRBV12-3 or TRBV12-4 to TRBJ2-3, with D perhaps TRBD2 (5 bases). This CDR3 spans 15 amino acids. V lost 2 bases to trimming and J lost 2 bases, with 11 bases between them. CDR3 sequence reads: CASSLNGDTTDTQYF. The CDR3 coding sequence is TGTGCCAGCAGTTTAAACGGGGATACCACAGATACGCAGTATTTT.

The chain uses TRBV25-1 and TRBJ2-1, with 9 nucleotides matching TRBD2. The CDR3 spans 21 residues. V trimming: 2 bases; J trimming: 0 bases; junction bases outside the gene matches: 17. The germline gives CDR1 MGHDK, CDR2 SYGVNS. The CDR3 DNA reads TGTGCCAGCAGTGAACCAACTTCCACCAGCGGGGGGCTTTCCTCCTACAATGAGCAGTTCTTC. Translated: CASSEPTSTSGGLSSYNEQFF.

This chain's CDR3 is CASSIMLAGGPSGNEQFF. CDR3 DNA: TGTGCCAGTAGTATAATGCTAGCGGGGGGGCCTTCTGGCAATGAGCAGTTCTTC. This rearrangement joins TRBV19 to TRBJ2-1, with 12 bases that match TRBD2. Germline CDR1 is LNHDA and CDR2 is SQIVND (reference sequence). The CDR3 has 18 amino acids. V dropped 2 bases and J dropped 6; count of bases not matched to a gene: 11.

The chain recombines TRBV20-1 with TRBJ2-1, with D perhaps TRBD2 (7 bases). Germline-derived CDR1 and CDR2 are DFQATT and SNEGSKA (reference sequence). Trimming removed 2 bases at V and 4 bases at J, with 18 bases between. This CDR3 has 16 amino acids. Written as DNA, the CDR3 is TGCAGTGCTAGATTAGGGCTGAGCGGGACATACAATGAGCAGTTCTTC. Protein: CSARLGLSGTYNEQFF.

Points on this clonotype: Mismatch with germline at one junction end may stem from a read error. J is TRBJ1-4 and V is TRBV28; 8 bases agree with TRBD1. Germline CDR1 MDHEN, CDR2 SYDVKM. The CDR3 spans 13 residues. The CDR3: CVSTDGTGGKLFF. The CDR3 DNA sequence: TGTGTCAGCACCGATGGGACAGGTGGGAAACTGTTTTTT.

This clonotype was recorded at least ten times. This chain connects TRBV6-5 to TRBJ1-2; 8 bases are a match to TRBD1. After removal of 2 bases from V and 6 bases from J, the junction contained 8 bases not matched to a gene. Germline lookup yields CDR1 MNHEY and CDR2 SVGAGI. This CDR3 region has 15 residues. The CDR3 nucleotides are TGTGCCAGCAGTTACAGAGAACAGGGGGAGAATGGCTACACCTTC. Translated: CASSYREQGENGYTF.

This clonotype showed up many times. This chain connects TRBV12-3 or TRBV12-4 to TRBJ2-7; D possibly uses TRBD1 or TRBD2 (5 bases each). Trimming stripped 2 bases from V and 4 bases from J, with 9 bases between. The CDR3 extends over 13 amino acids. CDR3 region: CASSLLGEYEQYF. The CDR3 DNA reads TGTGCCAGCAGTTTATTAGGGGAGTACGAGCAGTACTTC.

Notes on this clonotype: Possible read error: a much larger clone is one base away. The rearrangement uses TRBV20-1 and TRBJ2-7; D is undetermined. Germline CDR1 DFQATT, CDR2 SNEGSKA (reference sequence). V was trimmed by 7 bases and J by 2 bases, leaving 12 bases between them. The CDR3 totals 12 residues. In DNA, the CDR3 is TGCAGTGGCACGGGCTCCCCCTACGAGCAGTACGTC. It yields the protein CSGTGSPYEQYV.

The chain combines TRBV2 with TRBJ1-1; 9 bases map to TRBD1. Germline lookup yields CDR1 SNHLY and CDR2 FYNNEI. The junction had 4 bases not matched to a gene; V was cut back by 10 bases and J by 1 base. The CDR3 is 13 residues long. The CDR3 reads CANRQGENTEAFF. The CDR3 region has the DNA TGTGCCAATAGACAGGGGGAGAACACTGAAGCTTTCTTT.

This chain connects TRBV19 to TRBJ2-1, with TRBD2 matching over 8 bases. After removal of 3 bases from V and 0 bases from J, the junction contained 4 bases not matched to a gene. The germline V gene encodes CDR1 LNHDA and CDR2 SQIVND (reference sequence). CDR3 size: 16 residues. This CDR3 is CASSIGREVSYNEQFF. The CDR3 coding sequence is TGTGCCAGTAGTATTGGGCGGGAGGTCTCCTACAATGAGCAGTTCTTC.

This clonotype was observed at least ten times. The V call is TRBV7-8, the J call TRBJ2-5; perhaps TRBD2 as D (7 bases). CDR1 is SGHVS and CDR2 is FQNEAQ in the germline V gene. This CDR3 has 15 residues. V was clipped by 8 bases and J by 1 base, with 17 bases between them. CDR3 sequence reads: CASRSRGGRQETQYF. CDR3 bases: TGTGCCAGCCGCTCTAGGGGGGGACGCCAAGAGACCCAGTACTTC.

This clonotype was recorded many times. V and J are TRBV5-4 and TRBJ2-5; D is unresolved. V was clipped by 1 base and J by 2 bases, with 15 bases between them. CDR1 SGHNT and CDR2 YYREEE come from the germline V gene (reference sequence). This CDR3 is built from 16 residues. The CDR3 coding sequence is TGTGCCAGCAGCTTGTCTCACCAGCACGGACAAGAGACCCAGTACTTC. Residues: CASSLSHQHGQETQYF.

This clonotype was observed many times. The rearrangement uses TRBV28 and TRBJ1-2, with D possibly matching TRBD1 (5 bases). Trimming took 5 bases from V and 8 from J, leaving 27 bases between them. Germline CDR1 is MDHEN and CDR2 is SYDVKM. This CDR3 is 17 amino acids long. This CDR3 reads CASSQQVSVSLWSGYTF. CDR3 bases: TGTGCCAGCAGTCAACAGGTTTCAGTCTCCCTTTGGTCGGGCTACACCTTC.